These 5 T cell receptor beta chains were all obtained from the same sample, sequenced in a study of shared clonotypes between healthy human individuals (dated by TCRdb to about 2020). Libraries were built with the immunoSEQ multiplex PCR assay. TCRdb re-hosts the immuneACCESS table, in-frame sequences only. Its copies lack some clones; in the studies checked, an unresolved V gene accounts for under half of them, and the cause for the rest is not known. The sample table lists a few million clones, approximately 96% of them with a count of one. The top ten constitute around 0.13% of the sample. The specimen sequenced was naive CD4+ T cells sorted from blood. The sample's cell subset or site, from its label and the paper: CD45RA+ positively selected. The receptors derive from a man between 18 and 35 years old in good health.

CDR3 in DNA: TGTGCCAGCAGTGACAGGTTAGGTTCACCCCTCCACTTT. Protein product: CASSDRLGSPLHF. The V call is TRBV9, the J call TRBJ1-6, with a tentative D call TRBD1 (6 bases). There are 13 residues in the CDR3. In germline, CDR1 is SGDLS, CDR2 YYNGEE. Trimming cost V 5 bases and J 9 bases, with 12 bases left between them.

The chain couples TRBV21-1 to TRBJ2-7; the D segment call TRBD2 is taken from the table without a DNA check. TRBV21-1 is shown as a pseudogene. This CDR3 spans 15 amino acids. The CDR3 reads CASTLGGLVPYEQYF. CDR3 in DNA: TGTGCCAGCACCCTTGGAGGACTAGTACCCTACGAGCAGTACTTC.

In regard to this clone: Additional DNA sequences in this sample encode the identical CDR3. V is TRBV2 and J is TRBJ2-7; TRBD1 agrees at 9 bases. This CDR3 comprises 14 residues. CDR1 and CDR2 from the germline V gene are SNHLY and FYNNEI. The V segment lost 5 bases and the J segment 3 bases; nucleotides outside the gene matches: 5. CDR3 sequence (DNA): TGTGCCAGCAGTTCCGGGACAGGGCTCTACGAGCAGTACTTC. This translates into CASSSGTGLYEQYF. Filled out from reference TRBV2 and TRBJ2-7, the complete variable domain reads EPEVTQTPSHQVTQMGQEVILRCVPISNHLYFYWYRQILGQKVEFLVSFYNNEISEKSEIFDDQFSVERPDGSNFTLKIRSTKLEDSAMYFCASSSGTGLYEQYFGPGTRLTVT.

In this sample, this clone turned up once. This chain connects TRBV2 to TRBJ1-4; the D gene is possibly TRBD1 (6 bases). Per germline, CDR1 SNHLY and CDR2 FYNNEI. The CDR3 is made up of 14 amino acids. The V end lost 6 bases, the J end lost 0 bases, and 8 bases lay between the germline ends. CDR3 protein: CASRQGPTNEKLFF. The CDR3 DNA reads TGTGCCAGCAGACAGGGACCAACTAATGAAAAACTGTTTTTT.

The rearrangement joins TRBV6-5 to TRBJ2-7; D may be TRBD2 (6 bases). V was cut by 2 bases and J by 0 bases, with 14 bases left in between. The CDR3 is made up of 16 amino acids. The germline CDR1 and CDR2 sequences are MNHEY and SVGAGI. CDR3 residues: CASSYEGRSSSYEQYF. The CDR3 nucleotides are TGTGCCAGCAGTTACGAAGGGAGGTCCAGCTCCTACGAGCAGTACTTC.